What follows describes a single T cell receptor (beta chain). Antigen specificity is unknown. A junction end diverges from the germline sequence, so it may reflect a read error. This record comes from a study of Graves' ophthalmopathy and Graves' hyperthyroidism. Study at large: Ophthalmopathy not arising within 18 months of follow-up defined hyperthyroidism as stable. Study findings and constraints: Sensitivity reached approximately 71% and specificity about 78% when the model predicted ophthalmopathy progression. A model built from 13 signatures distinguished ophthalmopathy from stable hyperthyroidism with approximately 88% sensitivity and 70% to 84% specificity.

From RNA, the CDR3 regions of TCR beta chains were amplified and sequenced. Second-round multiplex PCR came after first-round RT-PCR with HTBI primers. TCRdb used MiXCR to reprocess the multiplex PCR reads, holding one entry per CDR3 protein. The table shows roughly 600,000 distinct CDR3 sequences, with 35% to 45% occurring only once. CDR1 and CDR2 (germline): SGDLS, YYNGEE. This CDR3 has 17 amino acids. The chain couples TRBV9 to TRBJ2-5, with D hard to call. The sequence came from an adult man with Graves' hyperthyroidism. The sample taken for sequencing was peripheral blood or thyroid tissue (not recorded which). The CDR3 spells CAGSVEPPGLQGETQYF. In DNA, the CDR3 is TGTGCCGGCAGCGTAGAACCCCCCGGCTTGCAAGGAGAGACCCAGTACTTC. Using reference TRBV9 and TRBJ2-5 for the parts outside the CDR3, the full variable domain is DSGVTQTPKHLITATGQRVTLRCSPRSGDLSVYWYQQSLDQGLQFLIQYYNGEERAKGNILERFSAQQFPDLHSELNLSSLELGDSALYFCAGSVEPPGLQGETQYFGPGTRLLVL.